Presented here are 23 T cell receptor beta chains from one specimen sequenced in a study of OX40 agonist ivuxolimab in advanced cancers. The repertoire was sequenced with immunoSEQ multiplex PCR; TCRdb's copy has only in-frame clones and lacks some. The repertoire includes some 140,000 clones, 93% of them detected once, and approximately 0.99% sits in the top ten. The material was CD4+ or CD8+ T cells sorted from blood, obtained in a trial of the OX40 agonist ivuxolimab. The receptors stem from an adult with an advanced solid tumor such as melanoma, head and neck, liver or kidney cancer.

The CDR3 reads CASSYSTSGQGAQYF. In DNA form, the CDR3 reads TGTGCCAGCAGTTACTCGACTAGCGGTCAGGGGGCGCAGTATTTT. The J gene is TRBJ2-3, the V gene TRBV6-5, with 9 bases aligning to TRBD2. The ends lost 0 bases at V and 10 bases at J; junction bases unmatched: 8. The CDR3 has 15 amino acids. Germline V gene lookup returns CDR1 MNHEY and CDR2 SVGAGI.

The rearrangement joins TRBV6-6 to TRBJ1-5, with a weak D call TRBD1 (5 bases). The germline V and J ends were trimmed by 0 bases and 7 bases, with 16 bases remaining between them. The CDR3 length is 16 residues. Looked up from germline, CDR1 is MNHNY and CDR2 is SVGAGI (reference sequence). The CDR3 sequence: CASSYSGNRSGQPQHF. The CDR3 bases are TGTGCCAGCAGTTACTCTGGGAACAGGTCAGGACAGCCCCAGCATTTT.

V gene TRBV30 combines with J gene TRBJ1-2; perhaps TRBD1 as D (6 bases). Germline values: CDR1 GTSNPN, CDR2 SVGIG (reference sequence). Trimming removed 3 bases at V and 8 bases at J, with 22 bases between. CDR3 length: 15 amino acids. In DNA form, the CDR3 reads TGTGCCTGGAGCATTCGCCACAGGGTTACTAGCGGCTACACCTTC. Translation gives CAWSIRHRVTSGYTF. Filled out from reference TRBV30 and TRBJ1-2, the complete variable domain reads SQTIHQWPATLVQPVGSPLSLECTVEGTSNPNLYWYRQAAGRGLQLLFYSVGIGQISSEVPQNLSASRPQDRQFILSSKKLLLSDSGFYLCAWSIRHRVTSGYTFGSGTRLTVV.

The V gene is TRBV30, the J gene TRBJ2-3; possible D gene TRBD2, 5 bases. The CDR3 has 14 residues. The V gene lost 0 bases and the J gene lost 2 bases, with 9 bases spanning the gap. Germline CDR1 GTSNPN, CDR2 SVGIG (reference sequence). In nucleotides, the CDR3 is TGTGCCTGGAGTGTAAAAGCGGCCACAGATACGCAGTATTTT. This codes for CAWSVKAATDTQYF.

V is TRBV6-1 and J is TRBJ1-3, with D perhaps matching TRBD1 (6 bases). The CDR3 is made up of 13 amino acids. V was pared by 2 bases and J by 11 bases, with 13 bases between. Germline V gives CDR1 MNHNS, CDR2 SASEGT. The CDR3 DNA is TGTGCCAGCAGTGAATTGAGGGGGGAGTCCATATATTTT. Translation gives CASSELRGESIYF.

The rearrangement uses TRBV29-1 and TRBJ1-2, with TRBD1 matching over 7 bases. V gave up 4 bases and J gave up 2 bases; unmatched junction bases: 7. The CDR3 length is 14 residues. CDR1 and CDR2 (germline): SQVTM, ANQGSEA. In DNA, the CDR3 is TGCAGCGTTGGACCGGGACAGAGAAACTATGGCTACACCTTC. This codes for CSVGPGQRNYGYTF.

This chain links TRBV5-4 with TRBJ1-2; D is ambiguous. In germline, CDR1 is SGHNT, CDR2 YYREEE (reference sequence). The CDR3 has 15 residues. Trimming took 4 bases from V and 8 from J, leaving 21 bases between them. CDR3 in amino acids: CASSAETVGWEGYTF. CDR3 nucleotides: TGTGCCAGCAGCGCGGAGACGGTGGGTTGGGAGGGCTACACCTTC.

The V and J genes are TRBV4-3 and TRBJ2-7, with a weak D call TRBD1 (6 bases). Trimming left V 4 bases short and J 2 bases short, with 18 bases between. In germline, CDR1 is LGHNA, CDR2 YSLEER. CDR3 size: 16 residues. DNA for the CDR3: TGCGCCAGCAGCCTAACAACAGAGACAGGAGCCTACGAGCAGTACTTC. This encodes CASSLTTETGAYEQYF.

This clone turned up a few times. This chain links TRBV6-1 with TRBJ1-3; D is unclear. The CDR3 contains 14 residues. V lost 2 bases and J 9 bases, leaving 14 bases between the germline ends. Germline CDR1 is MNHNS and CDR2 is SASEGT. CDR3 sequence reads: CASSERPGVGTIYF. In DNA form, the CDR3 reads TGTGCCAGCAGTGAACGACCCGGGGTCGGCACCATATATTTT.

The rearrangement uses TRBV18 and TRBJ2-7; D is perhaps TRBD2 (5 bases). V was clipped by 3 bases and J by 2 bases, with 11 bases between them. The germline gives CDR1 KGHSH, CDR2 LQKENI. The CDR3 spans 14 residues. The CDR3 region has the DNA TGTGCCAGCTCACCGGTCGGACTCGCCTACGAGCAGTACTTC. Protein product: CASSPVGLAYEQYF.

This rearrangement joins TRBV6-5 to TRBJ2-2, with D perhaps TRBD2 (5 bases). The CDR3 is 13 residues long. V shed 7 bases and J shed 4 bases, with 10 bases lying between them. Germline CDR1 is MNHEY and CDR2 is SVGAGI. For the CDR3, the DNA is TGTGCCAGCATTAAGGACTTCACCGGGGAGCTGTTTTTT. Residues: CASIKDFTGELFF.

The CDR3 loop is CASSLVRGSTDTQYF. The CDR3 DNA sequence: TGTGCCAGCAGCTTAGTCAGGGGGAGCACAGATACGCAGTATTTT. The chain combines TRBV7-2 with TRBJ2-3; 7 bases map to TRBD1. Trimming cost V 1 base and J 0 bases; bases outside gene matches: 1. The CDR3 sequence is 15 residues long. The germline CDR1 and CDR2 sequences are SGHTA and FQGNSA.

This clone is a singleton in its sample. The chain has TRBV11-2 and TRBJ2-2; D is perhaps TRBD2 (6 bases). Trimming took off 4 bases at V and 6 bases at J, with 18 bases between the two ends. The CDR3 runs to 16 residues. Germline CDR1 is SGHAT and CDR2 is FQNNGV. The CDR3 region has the DNA TGTGCCAGCAGCTACGGGCGGGGTGCGGGTCCCGGGGAGCTGTTTTTT. Protein sequence: CASSYGRGAGPGELFF. Based on the CDR3 plus reference TRBV11-2 and TRBJ2-2, the full variable domain is EAGVAQSPRYKIIEKRQSVAFWCNPISGHATLYWYQQILGQGPKLLIQFQNNGVVDDSQLPKDRFSAERLKGVDSTLKIQPAKLEDSAVYLCASSYGRGAGPGELFFGEGSRLTVL.

V and J are TRBV7-7 and TRBJ2-5; D gene ambiguous. The ends were cut back, 3 bases at V and 4 bases at J, with 6 bases in the middle. The CDR3 covers 12 residues. The germline gives CDR1 SSHAT, CDR2 FNYEAQ (reference sequence). The CDR3 protein is CASSFEGETQYF. As DNA, the CDR3 is TGTGCCAGCAGCTTCGAAGGAGAGACCCAGTACTTC. The complete variable domain, with remaining parts taken from reference TRBV7-7 and TRBJ2-5, reads GAGVSQSPRYKVTKRGQDVTLRCDPISSHATLYWYQQALGQGPEFLTYFNYEAQPDKSGLPSDRFSAERPEGSISTLTIQRTEQRDSAMYRCASSFEGETQYFGPGTRLLVL.

The chain recombines TRBV15 with TRBJ2-2, with TRBD1 identical over 8 bases. After removal of 2 bases from V and 4 bases from J, the junction contained 6 bases not matched to a gene. CDR3 length: 16 residues. Germline-derived CDR1 and CDR2 are LNHNV and YYDKDF (reference sequence). CDR3 nucleotides: TGTGCCACCAGCAGATTTTTTACAGGGGGCACCGGGGAGCTGTTTTTT. Translated: CATSRFFTGGTGELFF.

The rearrangement uses TRBV5-1 and TRBJ2-7, with 7 positions matching TRBD1. V was clipped by 9 bases and J by 2 bases; unmatched bases: 23. The CDR3 is 18 residues long. CDR1 SGHRS and CDR2 YFSETQ come from the germline V gene. CDR3: CATLKHRGRGMDAYEQYF. The DNA of the CDR3 is TGCGCCACTTTGAAGCACAGGGGCCGAGGTATGGACGCCTACGAGCAGTACTTC. Full variable domain (rest looked up from reference TRBV5-1 and TRBJ2-7): KAGVTQTPRYLIKTRGQQVTLSCSPISGHRSVSWYQQTPGQGLQFLFEYFSETQRNKGNFPGRFSGRQFSNSRSEMNVSTLELGDSALYLCATLKHRGRGMDAYEQYFGPGTRLTVT.

V is TRBV27 and J is TRBJ2-2, with D uncertain. Trimming pared 3 bases from V and 7 bases from J, leaving 21 bases between. CDR3 length: 17 residues. The V gene's germline CDR1 is MNHEY and CDR2 SMNVEV (reference sequence). The CDR3 reads CASSFIGPRDLLGELFF. The CDR3 DNA follows: TGTGCCAGCAGTTTTATAGGGCCCCGAGATCTGCTCGGGGAGCTGTTTTTT.

The genes are TRBV19 and TRBJ1-4; 7 bases are a match to TRBD1. Germline CDR1 LNHDA, CDR2 SQIVND (reference sequence). J lost 8 bases, V lost 8 bases, and 5 bases had no gene match. CDR3 size: 12 residues. CDR3 region: CASAQQGEKLFF. The CDR3 nucleotides read TGTGCCAGTGCTCAACAGGGGGAAAAACTGTTTTTT.

V and J are TRBV7-2 and TRBJ1-2; D remains ambiguous. CDR3 length: 12 residues. CDR1 and CDR2 from the germline V gene are SGHTA and FQGNSA. Trimming took 5 bases from V and 8 from J, leaving 12 bases between them. The CDR3 sequence is CASSLRANGYTF. The CDR3 nucleotides read TGTGCCAGCAGCCTCCGGGCGAACGGCTACACCTTC. The whole variable domain, remainder taken from reference TRBV7-2 and TRBJ1-2, is GAGVSQSPSNKVTEKGKDVELRCDPISGHTALYWYRQSLGQGLEFLIYFQGNSAPDKSGLPSDRFSAERTGGSVSTLTIQRTQQEDSAVYLCASSLRANGYTFGSGTRLTVV.

V and J are TRBV9 and TRBJ1-2; no clear D. V was shortened by 2 bases and J by 8 bases, with 13 bases between the two germline ends. The length of the CDR3 is 13 residues. The germline gives CDR1 SGDLS, CDR2 YYNGEE. The CDR3 loop is CASSVGSGSGYTF. The CDR3 DNA sequence: TGTGCCAGCAGCGTTGGTTCGGGATCCGGCTACACCTTC. Based on the CDR3 plus reference TRBV9 and TRBJ1-2, the full variable domain is DSGVTQTPKHLITATGQRVTLRCSPRSGDLSVYWYQQSLDQGLQFLIQYYNGEERAKGNILERFSAQQFPDLHSELNLSSLELGDSALYFCASSVGSGSGYTFGSGTRLTVV.

The chain links TRBV6-5 to TRBJ2-7; 7 positions agree with TRBD1. The germline CDR1 and CDR2 sequences are MNHEY and SVGAGI. With V trimmed by 0 bases and J by 6 bases, 5 bases remained unmatched. The CDR3 has 14 amino acids. The CDR3 loop is CASSYSYNRGEQYF. Written as DNA, the CDR3 is TGTGCCAGCAGTTACTCGTACAACAGGGGCGAGCAGTACTTC.

The gene calls are TRBV9 and TRBJ2-7; 9 bases fit TRBD1. V lost 4 bases to trimming and J lost 2 bases; unmatched junction nucleotides: 10. CDR1 is SGDLS and CDR2 is YYNGEE in the germline V gene. The CDR3 is made up of 16 amino acids. CDR3 DNA: TGTGCCAGCAGCCCCATCGGACAGGGGATAACCTACGAGCAGTACTTC. Its protein is CASSPIGQGITYEQYF.

This chain links TRBV4-2 with TRBJ2-1; the D gene is possibly TRBD2 (5 bases). This CDR3 is built from 20 residues. Germline V gene lookup returns CDR1 LGHNA and CDR2 YNFKEQ. V shed 1 base and J shed 2 bases, with 24 bases lying between them. The DNA of the CDR3 is TGTGCCAGCAGCCAAGTGTTCCCCATTCCTGGCGGAGGACCCTACAATGAGCAGTTCTTC. Translated: CASSQVFPIPGGGPYNEQFF.